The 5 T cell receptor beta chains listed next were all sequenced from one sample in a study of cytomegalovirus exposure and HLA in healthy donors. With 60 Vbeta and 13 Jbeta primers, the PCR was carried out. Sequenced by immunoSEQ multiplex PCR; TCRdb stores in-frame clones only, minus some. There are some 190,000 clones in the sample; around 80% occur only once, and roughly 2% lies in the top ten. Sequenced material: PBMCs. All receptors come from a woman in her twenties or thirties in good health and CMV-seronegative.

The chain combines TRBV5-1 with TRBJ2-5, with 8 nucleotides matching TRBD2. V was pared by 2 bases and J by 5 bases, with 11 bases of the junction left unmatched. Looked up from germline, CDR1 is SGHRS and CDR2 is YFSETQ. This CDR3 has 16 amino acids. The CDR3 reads CASSFEPAGEGETQYF. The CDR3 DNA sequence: TGCGCCAGCAGCTTTGAACCAGCGGGGGAGGGGGAGACCCAGTACTTC.

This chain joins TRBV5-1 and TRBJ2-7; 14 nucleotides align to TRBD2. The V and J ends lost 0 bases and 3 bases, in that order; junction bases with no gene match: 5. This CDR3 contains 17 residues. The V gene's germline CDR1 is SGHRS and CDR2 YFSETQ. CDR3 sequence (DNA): TGCGCCAGCAGCTTGGGACTAGCGGGGGGGCCTGGCTACGAGCAGTACTTC. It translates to CASSLGLAGGPGYEQYF.

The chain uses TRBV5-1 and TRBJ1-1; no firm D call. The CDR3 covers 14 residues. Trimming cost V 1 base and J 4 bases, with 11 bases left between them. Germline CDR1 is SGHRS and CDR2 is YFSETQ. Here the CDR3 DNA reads TGCGCCAGCAGCTTGTACGGGTTTGGCACTGAAGCTTTCTTT. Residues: CASSLYGFGTEAFF. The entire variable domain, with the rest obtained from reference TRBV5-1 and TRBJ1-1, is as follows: KAGVTQTPRYLIKTRGQQVTLSCSPISGHRSVSWYQQTPGQGLQFLFEYFSETQRNKGNFPGRFSGRQFSNSRSEMNVSTLELGDSALYLCASSLYGFGTEAFFGQGTRLTVV.

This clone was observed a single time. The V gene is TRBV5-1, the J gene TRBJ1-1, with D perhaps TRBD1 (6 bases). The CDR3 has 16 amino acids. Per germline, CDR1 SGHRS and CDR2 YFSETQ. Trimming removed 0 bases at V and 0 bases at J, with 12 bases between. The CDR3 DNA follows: TGCGCCAGCAGCTTGGTTCAGGGGCTCCTGAACACTGAAGCTTTCTTT. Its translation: CASSLVQGLLNTEAFF. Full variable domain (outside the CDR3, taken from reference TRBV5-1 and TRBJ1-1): KAGVTQTPRYLIKTRGQQVTLSCSPISGHRSVSWYQQTPGQGLQFLFEYFSETQRNKGNFPGRFSGRQFSNSRSEMNVSTLELGDSALYLCASSLVQGLLNTEAFFGQGTRLTVV.

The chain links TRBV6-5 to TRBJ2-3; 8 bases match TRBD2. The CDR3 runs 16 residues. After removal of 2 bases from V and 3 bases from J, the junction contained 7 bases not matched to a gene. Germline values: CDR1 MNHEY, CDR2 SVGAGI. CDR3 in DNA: TGTGCCAGCAGTTACCTACGAGGCGGGGGGACAGATACGCAGTATTTT. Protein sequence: CASSYLRGGGTDTQYF.